One T cell receptor beta chain is described in this entry. In this sample, this clonotype turned up many times. Its antigen is unknown. One base away there is no much larger clone; base qualities are not given. Spanning cysteine to phenylalanine, the CDR3 consists of 11 amino acids. Only CDR3 DNA remains: 33 bases, in frame from the first base. Trimming costs V 4 bases and J 9 bases, and their ends lie 8 bases apart. The germline V gene yields SGHRS for CDR1 and YFSETQ for CDR2. These data belong to a study of T-cell reconstitution after alpha-beta-depleted transplantation in children (dated by TCRdb to 2015 to 2016). Notes on the research overall: Using TCR repertoire profiling, the study followed T-cell immune reconstitution in a quantitative way in children after TCRalphabeta/CD19-depleted allogeneic hematopoietic cell transplantation.

The method was PCR. Sequenced on an Illumina HiSeq 2500. Molecular barcoding was employed in the preparation of TCR libraries, with unique molecular identifiers being used to normalize TCRbeta repertoire quantification. In TCRdb, the public reads were trimmed at Q25 with fastp and aligned with MiXCR, with productive beta chains retained. Rows with one shared CDR3 protein collapse into an entry with the most common genes and DNA. The sample table contains about 690,000 distinct CDR3 sequences; only one count was recorded for 16% of them. The ten largest clones add up to 1.1% of the sample. The sequence joins TRBV5-1 to TRBJ2-1, with no confidently assigned D gene. The sample here was PBMCs from the stem cell graft donor, taken from the stem cell graft. This clonotype was obtained from a human donor who donated a stem cell graft to a child with acute myeloid leukemia. The sequenced DNA is TGCGCCAGCAGCCTTGGTAGTGAGCAGTTCTTC. This translates into CASSLGSEQFF.